This TCR beta chain was sequenced in a study of patients and donors after allogeneic stem cell transplantation. TCRdb called the RT-PCR reads again in MiXCR, with one record for every CDR3 protein. The data contain roughly 180,000 distinct CDR3 sequences, roughly 40% of them seen just once; the ten biggest clones take up 33%. This clonotype occurred a few times. This receptor was taken from a human donor who was either an allogeneic HSCT recipient or a stem cell or donor lymphocyte infusion donor (not recorded which). It is not recorded whose cells these are; they may come from a transplant donor. Input material: blood, either unsorted or a sorted T cell fraction (not recorded which).

CDR3 in amino acids: CASSLYSQRSSSYNSPLHF. Here the CDR3 DNA reads TGCGCCAGCAGCTTGTATAGCCAGCGGTCGAGCTCCTATAATTCACCCCTCCACTTT. The rearrangement links TRBV5-1 to TRBJ1-6; D unclear. Trimming removed 1 base at V and 0 bases at J, with 17 bases between. The CDR3 loop spans 19 amino acids. Germline CDR1 is SGHRS and CDR2 is YFSETQ.